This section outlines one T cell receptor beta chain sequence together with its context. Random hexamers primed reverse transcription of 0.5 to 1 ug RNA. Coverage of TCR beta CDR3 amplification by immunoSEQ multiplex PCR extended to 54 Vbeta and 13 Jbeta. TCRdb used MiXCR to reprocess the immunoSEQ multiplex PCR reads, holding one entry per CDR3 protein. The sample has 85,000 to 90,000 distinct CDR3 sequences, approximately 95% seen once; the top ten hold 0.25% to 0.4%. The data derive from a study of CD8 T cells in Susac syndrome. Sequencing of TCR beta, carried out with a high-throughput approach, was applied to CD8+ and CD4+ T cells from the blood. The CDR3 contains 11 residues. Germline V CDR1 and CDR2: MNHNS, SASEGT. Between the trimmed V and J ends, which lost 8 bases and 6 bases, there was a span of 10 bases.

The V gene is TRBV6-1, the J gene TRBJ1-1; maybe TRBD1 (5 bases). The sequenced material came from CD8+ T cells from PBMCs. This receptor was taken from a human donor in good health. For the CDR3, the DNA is TGTGCCAGCGGGGGGGGATCTGAAGCTTTCTTT. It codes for CASGGGSEAFF.